The clone carrying this T cell receptor (beta chain) was detected once. The record originates from a study of blood T cell repertoires in COVID-19. Study background: Material from acute and convalescent COVID-19 was sourced from the United States, Italy and Spain. Sample material is recorded as cDNA or gDNA derived from T cells, B-cell-depleted T cells, or PBMCs.

Study processing details: Amplifying reference gene primers gave estimates of nucleated cell counts. Assay: immunoSEQ multiplex PCR; the TCRdb copy retains only in-frame clones and omits some. V, J and clone size are those of that table, while D and trimming were read from the DNA. The sample shows under 300,000 clones, just under 90% of them seen only once. Sequenced material: peripheral blood. This clonotype was sampled from a woman in her thirties or forties with acute or convalescent COVID-19.

The CDR3 loop reads CASSVTKGQARNSPLHF. In DNA, the CDR3 is TGTGCCAGCAGTGTAACAAAGGGACAGGCGAGGAATTCACCCCTCCACTTT. The chain has TRBV2 and TRBJ1-6; 8 bases align to TRBD1. This CDR3 region has 17 residues. The V and J ends lost 4 bases and 7 bases, in that order; junction bases with no gene match: 12. The germline V gene has CDR1 SNHLY and CDR2 FYNNEI.